This TCR beta chain derives from a study of blood T cell repertoires in COVID-19. Overall study: COVID-19 samples collected from the United States, Italy and Spain covered acute and convalescent phases. T cells, B-cell-depleted T cells, or PBMCs provided the cDNA or gDNA that served as material.

Authors' data handling: Amplifying reference gene primers gave estimates of nucleated cell counts. The protocol was immunoSEQ multiplex PCR, while the TCRdb copy is restricted to in-frame clones and leaves out a portion. Clone size and V and J calls were adopted from that table, with D and trimming inferred from the DNA. This table has about 140,000 clones, roughly 85% appearing once. The germline V gene has CDR1 GTSNPN and CDR2 SVGIG (reference sequence). After removal of 3 bases from V and 0 bases from J, the junction contained 8 bases not matched to a gene. The CDR3 is 15 amino acids. This clonotype was obtained from a human donor in a cohort sampled during active COVID-19. Material for sequencing was peripheral blood. The genes are TRBV30 and TRBJ2-7, with 7 bases that match TRBD2. Here the CDR3 DNA reads TGTGCCTGGAGCGGCGGGCGGGGGTCCTCCTACGAGCAGTACTTC. Its protein product is CAWSGGRGSSYEQYF.